One sample yielded the 16 T cell receptor beta chains listed below, sequenced in a study of tumor-infiltrating lymphocytes in primary liver carcinoma. Researchers generated TCR beta cDNA from about 500 ng of total RNA, relying on a constant-region primer. Each TCR beta library was derived from three nested multiplex PCR rounds that employed slightly modified ARM-PCR. The study ran its first two PCR rounds for nine to eleven cycles each, using TRBV1-TRBV30 forward primers and a C-beta reverse primer. In TCRdb, the multiplex PCR reads were re-called with MiXCR into one record per CDR3 protein. This table has almost 200,000 distinct CDR3 sequences, roughly 61% appearing once. Blood RNA was derived from unsorted whole blood, and germline DNA was extracted too. The sequencing sample was made of peripheral blood. These receptors all come from a woman aged 55-69 years with primary liver carcinoma and hepatitis B virus infection.

This clonotype was detected ten times or more. This chain connects TRBV12-3 or TRBV12-4 to TRBJ1-4, with D unresolved. The CDR3 extends over 12 amino acids. With 3 bases removed from V and 4 bases from J, the gap between germline ends came to 3 bases. CDR3 DNA: TGTGCCAGCAGTTTTCTTAATGAAAAACTGTTTTTT. Protein product: CASSFLNEKLFF.

This clonotype was recorded only once. Germline and junction disagree at one end, which may indicate a read error. This chain joins TRBV7-9 and TRBJ2-4; TRBD2 agrees at 8 bases. The CDR3 loop spans 15 amino acids. CDR1 is SEHNR, CDR2 FQNEAQ, per germline (reference sequence). This CDR3 is CTSSPRVAGSNIQYF. Here the CDR3 DNA reads TGTACCAGCAGCCCACGGGTAGCGGGATCAAACATTCAGTACTTC.

The rearrangement uses TRBV12-3 or TRBV12-4 and TRBJ1-1; unclear D gene. CDR3 length equals 12 residues. The germline V and J ends were trimmed by 11 bases and 2 bases, with 12 bases remaining between them. The CDR3 DNA sequence: TGTGCCGGCCTCCAGAGAAACACTGAAGCTTTCTTT. The encoded protein is CAGLQRNTEAFF.

Remarks on this clonotype: One junction end disagrees with the germline gene, perhaps due to a read error. This chain uses TRBV11-2 with TRBJ2-3; 7 nucleotides align to TRBD1. Germline loops: CDR1 SGHAT, CDR2 FQNNGV. The CDR3 loop spans 17 amino acids. DNA of the CDR3: TGTGCCAACAGCTTAGGAGGAACAGGGGTCCGCACAGATACGCAGTATTTT. Translated: CANSLGGTGVRTDTQYF.

To note about this clonotype: One end of the junction is discordant with germline, which a read error may explain. V gene TRBV4-1 combines with J gene TRBJ1-5, with a possible D match to TRBD1 (5 bases). This CDR3 is 14 amino acids long. Germline CDR1 reads MGHRA; CDR2 reads YSYEKL. CDR3 loop: CASSQGPGYQPHHF. The CDR3 DNA reads TGCGCCAGCAGCCAAGGGCCAGGGTATCAGCCCCATCATTTT.

This clonotype was detected only a few times. V is TRBV10-1 and J is TRBJ2-1, with 12 bases identical to TRBD2. J lost 0 bases, V lost 2 bases, and 5 bases had no gene match. Germline CDR1 is WNHNN and CDR2 is SYGVQD (reference sequence). The CDR3 sequence is 18 residues long. CDR3 sequence reads: CASSERLAGGPSYNEQFF. The CDR3 nucleotides read TGCGCCAGCAGTGAGAGGCTAGCGGGAGGGCCCTCCTACAATGAGCAGTTCTTC.

A single count supports this clonotype. At one end, the junction sequence differs from germline, possibly due to a read error. The CDR3 coding sequence is TGCAGTGTTGAAGGACCGGTCGCAGGAACCGCCTACGAGCAGTACTTC. Translated: CSVEGPVAGTAYEQYF. This sequence joins TRBV29-1 and TRBJ2-7; D is unclear. The CDR3 runs to 16 residues. Germline CDR1 reads SQVTM; CDR2 reads ANQGSEA.

With respect to this clonotype: At one end the junction does not follow the germline gene, possibly because of a read error. In DNA form, the CDR3 reads TGTGCCAGCACTTACATCTACGGACAGGGGCGAGACTATGGCTACACCTTC. Protein: CASTYIYGQGRDYGYTF. The chain couples TRBV6-5 to TRBJ1-2; 9 bases are a match to TRBD1. CDR1 is MNHEY, CDR2 SVGAGI, per germline. The CDR3 totals 17 residues.

V and J are TRBV18 and TRBJ1-3; 7 nucleotides agree with TRBD1. The CDR3 is 16 amino acids. Germline CDR1 is KGHSH and CDR2 is LQKENI. V gave up 3 bases and J gave up 0 bases; unmatched junction bases: 5. This chain's CDR3 is CASSPGQASSGNTIYF. Here the CDR3 DNA reads TGTGCCAGCTCACCCGGACAGGCAAGCTCTGGAAACACCATATATTTT.

The chain is built from TRBV28 and TRBJ2-5, with D hard to call. V was cut by 3 bases and J by 5 bases, with 16 bases left in between. Germline CDR1 is MDHEN and CDR2 is SYDVKM. The CDR3 runs to 15 residues. CDR3: CASSFARPVGETQYF. In DNA, the CDR3 is TGTGCCAGCAGTTTCGCACGTCCCGTAGGGGAGACCCAGTACTTC.

The table lists this clonotype with many counts. V gene TRBV4-1 combines with J gene TRBJ2-2, with D unclear. Trimming pared 1 base from V and 8 bases from J, leaving 5 bases between. CDR1 and CDR2 (germline): MGHRA, YSYEKL. The CDR3 is 12 residues long. CDR3 protein: CASSQVGGELFF. CDR3 in DNA: TGCGCCAGCAGCCAAGTTGGGGGGGAGCTGTTTTTT.

This clonotype was found a few times. The rearrangement uses TRBV7-9 and TRBJ2-1; D remains ambiguous. V was pared by 0 bases and J by 5 bases, with 11 bases between. CDR3 length: 15 amino acids. Per the germline V gene, CDR1 is SEHNR and CDR2 is FQNEAQ (reference sequence). The CDR3 DNA sequence: TGTGCCAGCAGCTTAGCCGGAATACTAAACAATGAGCAGTTCTTC. The encoded protein is CASSLAGILNNEQFF. The variable domain in full, completed from reference TRBV7-9 and TRBJ2-1, reads DTGVSQNPRHKITKRGQNVTFRCDPISEHNRLYWYRQTLGQGPEFLTYFQNEAQLEKSRLLSDRFSAERPKGSFSTLEIQRTEQGDSAMYLCASSLAGILNNEQFFGPGTRLTVL.

This clonotype has ten or more counts. CDR3: CASSQTGGRNQPQHF. The CDR3 bases are TGTGCCAGCAGCCAGACAGGGGGCCGCAATCAGCCCCAGCATTTT. J is TRBJ1-5 and V is TRBV12-3 or TRBV12-4; 10 bases are a match to TRBD1. This CDR3 is built from 15 residues. Unmatched junction bases numbered 4, after V lost 6 bases and J lost 2 bases.

This clonotype was found a few times. The V gene is TRBV7-9, the J gene TRBJ1-5, with D tentatively TRBD1 (5 bases). V gave up 1 base and J gave up 9 bases, with 13 bases separating them. Per the germline V gene, CDR1 is SEHNR and CDR2 is FQNEAQ (reference sequence). The CDR3 has 14 amino acids. In DNA, the CDR3 is TGTGCCAGCAGCTTAGGGGACGGCGTGGCGCCCCAGCATTTT. Protein: CASSLGDGVAPQHF.

A remark on this clonotype: A much larger clone is a single base away; this may be a read error. The CDR3 region is CASSQLAGGPGEKIQYF. In nucleotides, the CDR3 is TGTGCCAGCAGCCAACTAGCGGGAGGGCCGGGGGAAAAAATTCAGTACTTC. V gene TRBV4-2 combines with J gene TRBJ2-4; 12 bases fit TRBD2. Germline values: CDR1 LGHNA, CDR2 YNFKEQ. This CDR3 is 17 amino acids long.

This clonotype occurred many times. The chain links TRBV4-1 to TRBJ2-2, with 8 bases aligning to TRBD2. Losses at the gene ends were 3 bases for V and 0 bases for J; bases not matched to a gene: 15. Per germline, CDR1 MGHRA and CDR2 YSYEKL. The CDR3 has 20 residues. DNA for the CDR3: TGCGCCAGCAGCCACATAAAGCCCGCTCGGACTAGCTCGAACACCGGGGAGCTGTTTTTT. Amino acid sequence: CASSHIKPARTSSNTGELFF.